In this sample, the clone carrying this TCR beta chain turned up many times. The antigen is unknown. This specimen belongs to a study of identical twins. Study outcomes and limitations: Researchers reported weaker excess twin sharing in beta out-of-frame sequences. Zero-insertion results could be subject to partial confounding by invariant MAIT and iNKT cells. Without tracking the same donors, conclusions rested on cross-sectional statistical analysis. Within monozygotic twins, out-of-frame TCR alpha sharing was underestimated by the models.

TCRdb ran MiXCR on the 5' RACE reads and lists one entry per CDR3 protein. Found here are 400,000 or so distinct CDR3 sequences, around 9.7% of them singletons; the top ten hold 8% to 9.5%. The CDR3 extends over 16 amino acids. In germline, CDR1 is LNHNV, CDR2 YYDKDF (reference sequence). The junction had 14 bases not matched to a gene; V was cut back by 4 bases and J by 9 bases. The V call is TRBV15, the J call TRBJ2-1; 8 bases are a match to TRBD1. This receptor was obtained from a woman aged 50 to 65 in good health. Sequences were obtained from naive T cells sorted from blood. The CDR3 is CATSKAYQGAAGEQFF. CDR3 nucleotides: TGTGCCACCAGCAAGGCCTACCAGGGGGCGGCGGGTGAGCAGTTCTTC.